This T cell receptor (beta chain) was identified during a study of Graves' ophthalmopathy and Graves' hyperthyroidism. Study-wide findings and caveats: Most thyroid clonotypes expanded beyond 0.001 frequency were also found in blood.

Amplified TCR beta CDR3 regions were obtained using RNA transcripts as template. HTBI primers served in a first-round RT-PCR, which a second-round multiplex PCR followed. MiXCR, applied by TCRdb to the multiplex PCR reads, yields one record per CDR3 protein. The repertoire holds about 700,000 distinct CDR3 sequences, with over 40% as singletons. Points on this clonotype: Its antigen remains unknown.

The CDR3 spans 16 residues. Trimming took 2 bases from V and 4 from J; bases not matched to a gene: 11. Germline V gene data show CDR1 as SQVTM and CDR2 as ANQGSEA. This rearrangement joins TRBV29-1 to TRBJ1-2, with 9 bases identical to TRBD1. Sequencing was performed on peripheral blood. The source is an adult man with Graves' ophthalmopathy. The DNA for the CDR3 is TGCAGCGTTGAACCCTCAGGCGTGGGACAGGGCTATGGCTACACCTTC. Amino acids: CSVEPSGVGQGYGYTF.